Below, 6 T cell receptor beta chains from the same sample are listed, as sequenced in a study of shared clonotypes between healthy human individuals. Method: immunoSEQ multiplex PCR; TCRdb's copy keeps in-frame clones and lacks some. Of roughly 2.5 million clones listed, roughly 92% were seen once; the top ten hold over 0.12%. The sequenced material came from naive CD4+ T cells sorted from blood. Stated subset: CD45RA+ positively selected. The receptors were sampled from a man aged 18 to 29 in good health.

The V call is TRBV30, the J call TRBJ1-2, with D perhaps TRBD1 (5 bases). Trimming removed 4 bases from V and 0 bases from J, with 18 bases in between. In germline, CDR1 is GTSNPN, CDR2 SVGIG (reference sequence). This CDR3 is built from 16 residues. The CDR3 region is CAWTGPDGTTNYGYTF. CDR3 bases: TGTGCCTGGACAGGGCCGGACGGAACTACTAACTATGGCTACACCTTC. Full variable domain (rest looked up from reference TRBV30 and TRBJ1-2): SQTIHQWPATLVQPVGSPLSLECTVEGTSNPNLYWYRQAAGRGLQLLFYSVGIGQISSEVPQNLSASRPQDRQFILSSKKLLLSDSGFYLCAWTGPDGTTNYGYTFGSGTRLTVV.

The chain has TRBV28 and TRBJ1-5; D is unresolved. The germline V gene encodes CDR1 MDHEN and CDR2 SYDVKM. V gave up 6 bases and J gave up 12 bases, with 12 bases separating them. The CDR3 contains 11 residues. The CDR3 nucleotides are TGTGCCAGCAGCTGGGCGGAGCACCAGCATTTT. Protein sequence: CASSWAEHQHF. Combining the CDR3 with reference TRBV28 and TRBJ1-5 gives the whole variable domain DVKVTQSSRYLVKRTGEKVFLECVQDMDHENMFWYRQDPGLGLRLIYFSYDVKMKEKGDIPEGYSVSREKKERFSLILESASTNQTSMYLCASSWAEHQHFGDGTRLSIL.

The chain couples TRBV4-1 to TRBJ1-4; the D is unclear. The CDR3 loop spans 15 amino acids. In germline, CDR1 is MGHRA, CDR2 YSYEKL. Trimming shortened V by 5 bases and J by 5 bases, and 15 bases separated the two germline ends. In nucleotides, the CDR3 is TGCGCCAGCAGCGAAGTCGGGTTGGGGAATGAAAAACTGTTTTTT. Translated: CASSEVGLGNEKLFF.

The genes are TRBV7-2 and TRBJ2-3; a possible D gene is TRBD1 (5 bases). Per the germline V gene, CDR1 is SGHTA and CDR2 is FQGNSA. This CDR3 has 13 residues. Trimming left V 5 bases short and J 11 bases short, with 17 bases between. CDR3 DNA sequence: TGTGCCAGCAGCGCAGACAGAGTCTTGGGGCAGTATTTT. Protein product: CASSADRVLGQYF.

CDR3 amino acids: CASSVRGTYGYTF. The CDR3 nucleotides are TGTGCCAGCAGTGTTAGGGGCACCTATGGCTACACCTTC. The V call is TRBV2, the J call TRBJ1-2; TRBD1 might be the D (5 bases). CDR3 length equals 13 residues. CDR1 SNHLY and CDR2 FYNNEI come from the germline V gene. Trimming stripped 4 bases from V and 4 bases from J, with 10 bases between. Drawing the rest from reference TRBV2 and TRBJ1-2, the complete variable domain is EPEVTQTPSHQVTQMGQEVILRCVPISNHLYFYWYRQILGQKVEFLVSFYNNEISEKSEIFDDQFSVERPDGSNFTLKIRSTKLEDSAMYFCASSVRGTYGYTFGSGTRLTVV.

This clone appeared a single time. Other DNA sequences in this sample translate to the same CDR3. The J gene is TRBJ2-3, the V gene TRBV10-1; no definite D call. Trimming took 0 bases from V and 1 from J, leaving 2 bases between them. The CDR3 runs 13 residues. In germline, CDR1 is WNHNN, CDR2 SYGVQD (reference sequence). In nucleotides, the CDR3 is TGCGCCAGCAGTGAGTCTGGCACAGATACGCAGTATTTT. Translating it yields CASSESGTDTQYF.